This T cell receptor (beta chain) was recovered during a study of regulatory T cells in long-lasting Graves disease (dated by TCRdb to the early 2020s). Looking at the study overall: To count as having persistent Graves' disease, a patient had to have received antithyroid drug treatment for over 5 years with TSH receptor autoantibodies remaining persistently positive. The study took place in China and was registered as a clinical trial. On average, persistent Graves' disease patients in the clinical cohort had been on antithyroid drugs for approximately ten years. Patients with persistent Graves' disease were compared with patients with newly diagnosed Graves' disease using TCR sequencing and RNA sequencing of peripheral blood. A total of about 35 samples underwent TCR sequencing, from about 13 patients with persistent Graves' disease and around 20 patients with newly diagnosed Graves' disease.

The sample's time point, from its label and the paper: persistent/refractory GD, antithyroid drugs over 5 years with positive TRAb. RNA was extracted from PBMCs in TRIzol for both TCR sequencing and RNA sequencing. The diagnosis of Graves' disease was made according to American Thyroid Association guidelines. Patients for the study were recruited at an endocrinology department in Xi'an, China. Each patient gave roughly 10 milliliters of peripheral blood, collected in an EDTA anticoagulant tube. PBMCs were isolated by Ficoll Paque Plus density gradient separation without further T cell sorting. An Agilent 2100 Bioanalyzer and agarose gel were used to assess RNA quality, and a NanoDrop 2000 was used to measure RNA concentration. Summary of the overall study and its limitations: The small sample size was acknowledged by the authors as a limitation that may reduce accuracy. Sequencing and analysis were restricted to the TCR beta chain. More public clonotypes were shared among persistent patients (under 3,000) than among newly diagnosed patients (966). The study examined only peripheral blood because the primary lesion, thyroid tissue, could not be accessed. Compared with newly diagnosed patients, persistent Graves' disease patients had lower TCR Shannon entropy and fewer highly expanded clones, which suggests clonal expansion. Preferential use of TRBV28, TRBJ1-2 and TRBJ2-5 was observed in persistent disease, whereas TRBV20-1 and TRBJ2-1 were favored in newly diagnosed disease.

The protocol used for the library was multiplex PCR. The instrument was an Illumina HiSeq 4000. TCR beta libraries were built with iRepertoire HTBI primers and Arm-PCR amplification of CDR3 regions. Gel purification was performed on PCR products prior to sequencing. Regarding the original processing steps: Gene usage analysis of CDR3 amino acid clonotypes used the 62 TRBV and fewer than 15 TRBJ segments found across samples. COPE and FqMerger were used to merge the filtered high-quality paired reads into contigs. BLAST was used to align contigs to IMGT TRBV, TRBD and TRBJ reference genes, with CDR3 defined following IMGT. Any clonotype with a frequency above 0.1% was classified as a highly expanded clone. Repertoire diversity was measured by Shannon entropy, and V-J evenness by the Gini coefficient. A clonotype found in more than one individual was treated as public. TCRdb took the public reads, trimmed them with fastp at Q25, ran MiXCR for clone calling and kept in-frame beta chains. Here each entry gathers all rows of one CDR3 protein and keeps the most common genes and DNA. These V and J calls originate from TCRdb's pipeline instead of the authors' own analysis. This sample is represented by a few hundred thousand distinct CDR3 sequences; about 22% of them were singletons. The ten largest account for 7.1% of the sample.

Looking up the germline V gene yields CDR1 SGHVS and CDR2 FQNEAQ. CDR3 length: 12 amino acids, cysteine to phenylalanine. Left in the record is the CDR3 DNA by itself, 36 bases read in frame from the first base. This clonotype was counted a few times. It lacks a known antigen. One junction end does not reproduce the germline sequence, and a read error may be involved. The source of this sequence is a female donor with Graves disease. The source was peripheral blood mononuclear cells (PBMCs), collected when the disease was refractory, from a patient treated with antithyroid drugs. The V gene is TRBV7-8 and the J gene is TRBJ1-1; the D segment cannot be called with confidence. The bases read TGTGCCAGCAGCTTAGGAAACACTGAAGCTCTCTTT. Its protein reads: CASSLGNTEALF.